The source of this T cell receptor (beta chain) is a study of cytotoxic CD8 clonotypes in ibrutinib-treated CLL. Assay: immunoSEQ multiplex PCR; the TCRdb copy retains only in-frame clones and omits some. The sample carries fewer than 200,000 clones, 84% recorded once. V shed 5 bases and J shed 13 bases, with 9 bases lying between them. This CDR3 comprises 10 residues. CDR1 is MNHEY and CDR2 is SVGAGI in the germline V gene. Sequenced material: PBMCs, taken after 24 months of ibrutinib treatment. The chain combines TRBV6-5 with TRBJ1-5; D remains ambiguous. The origin of this receptor is a human donor with chronic lymphocytic leukemia. The CDR3 nucleotides read TGTGCCAGCAGTGAGAGGATTCAGCATTTT. Encoded protein: CASSERIQHF.